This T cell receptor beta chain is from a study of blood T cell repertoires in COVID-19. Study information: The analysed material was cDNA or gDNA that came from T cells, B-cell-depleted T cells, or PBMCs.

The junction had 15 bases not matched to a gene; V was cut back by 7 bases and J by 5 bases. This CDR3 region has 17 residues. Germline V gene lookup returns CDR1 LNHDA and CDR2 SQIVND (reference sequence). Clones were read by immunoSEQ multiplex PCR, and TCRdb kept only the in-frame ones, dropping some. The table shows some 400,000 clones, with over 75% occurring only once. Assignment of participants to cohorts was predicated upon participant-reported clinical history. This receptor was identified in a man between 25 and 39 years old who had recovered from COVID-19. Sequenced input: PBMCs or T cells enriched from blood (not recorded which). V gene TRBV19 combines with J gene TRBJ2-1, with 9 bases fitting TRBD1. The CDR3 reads CASKRRTGVGEDNEQFF. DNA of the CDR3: TGTGCCAGTAAACGAAGGACAGGGGTGGGTGAGGACAATGAGCAGTTCTTC.